Following are 18 T cell receptor beta chains from one sample sequenced in a study of high-grade serous ovarian cancer treatment subgroups. Sequenced by immunoSEQ multiplex PCR; TCRdb stores in-frame clones only, minus some. The sample includes 35,000 to 45,000 clones, 79% of them seen just once. Tumor samples were taken before definitive surgery or chemotherapy. The sequenced sample consisted of tumor tissue. These receptors were taken from a human donor with high-grade serous ovarian cancer.

This rearrangement joins TRBV5-5 to TRBJ1-3, with D hard to call. This CDR3 region has 14 residues. V gave up 2 bases and J gave up 1 base, with 7 bases separating them. Germline CDR1 SGHKS, CDR2 YYEKEE (reference sequence). The CDR3 DNA reads as TGTGCCAGCAGCTTCCCGGGATCTGGAAACACCATATATTTT. This sequence encodes CASSFPGSGNTIYF. Full variable domain (rest looked up from reference TRBV5-5 and TRBJ1-3): DAGVTQSPTHLIKTRGQQVTLRCSPISGHKSVSWYQQVLGQGPQFIFQYYEKEERGRGNFPDRFSARQFPNYSSELNVNALLLGDSALYLCASSFPGSGNTIYFGEGSWLTVV.

The rearrangement joins TRBV19 to TRBJ2-1; D is ambiguous. The CDR3 sequence is 12 residues long. The germline gives CDR1 LNHDA, CDR2 SQIVND (reference sequence). Trimming shortened V by 7 bases and J by 10 bases, and 14 bases separated the two germline ends. CDR3 region: CASMAFTTEQFF. In DNA, the CDR3 is TGTGCCAGTATGGCCTTCACGACGGAGCAGTTCTTC.

The chain recombines TRBV28 with TRBJ1-2; 9 bases agree with TRBD1. This CDR3 comprises 15 residues. J lost 8 bases, V lost 6 bases, and 13 bases had no gene match. CDR1 is MDHEN, CDR2 SYDVKM, per germline. Written as DNA, the CDR3 is TGTGCCAGCAGACTCAGGGACAGGGAGGGCGGGGGCTACACCTTC. Encoded protein: CASRLRDREGGGYTF.

The chain has TRBV6-1 and TRBJ2-7, with 8 bases identical to TRBD1. J was trimmed by 4 bases and V by 4 bases; bases with no gene match: 3. Germline values: CDR1 MNHNS, CDR2 SASEGT. The CDR3 totals 13 residues. The CDR3, as DNA: TGTGCCAGCAGTGGGGACAGGCAGTACGAGCAGTACTTC. Residues: CASSGDRQYEQYF.

The genes are TRBV4-3 and TRBJ2-7; D unclear. Deletions cut 3 bases from V and 0 bases from J, with 15 bases between. The CDR3 has 16 residues. Germline V gene lookup returns CDR1 LGHNA and CDR2 YSLEER. The CDR3 spells CASSQAFMKSSYEQYF. CDR3 coding DNA: TGCGCCAGCAGCCAGGCGTTCATGAAAAGCTCCTACGAGCAGTACTTC.

The V gene is TRBV7-2, the J gene TRBJ2-7, with D unresolved. Trimming shortened V by 3 bases and J by 3 bases, and 15 bases separated the two germline ends. CDR1 is SGHTA, CDR2 FQGNSA, per germline. The CDR3 has 15 residues. The CDR3 loop is CASSLSEDQFYEQYF. As DNA, the CDR3 is TGTGCCAGCAGCTTGTCCGAAGACCAGTTCTACGAGCAGTACTTC.

The chain combines TRBV5-6 with TRBJ2-7, with D unresolved. The CDR3 has 13 residues. The V gene lost 1 base and the J gene lost 2 bases, with 7 bases spanning the gap. Germline V gene lookup returns CDR1 SGHDT and CDR2 YYEEEE. The CDR3 coding sequence is TGTGCCAGCAGCTTGCCGTACCCCTACGAGCAGTACTTC. It is translated as CASSLPYPYEQYF. Combining the CDR3 with reference TRBV5-6 and TRBJ2-7 gives the whole variable domain DAGVTQSPTHLIKTRGQQVTLRCSPKSGHDTVSWYQQALGQGPQFIFQYYEEEERQRGNFPDRFSGHQFPNYSSELNVNALLLGDSALYLCASSLPYPYEQYFGPGTRLTVT.

This sequence joins TRBV29-1 and TRBJ1-4; no clear D. The CDR3 has 11 amino acids. The V and J ends lost 4 bases and 8 bases respectively, with 8 bases between them. The germline CDR1 and CDR2 sequences are SQVTM and ANQGSEA. CDR3 bases: TGCAGCGTTGTCATTGGGGAAAAACTGTTTTTT. Its protein product is CSVVIGEKLFF.

This clone was counted a single time. This chain uses TRBV5-4 with TRBJ2-7, with D tentatively TRBD2 (6 bases). From germline, CDR1 is SGHNT and CDR2 YYREEE (reference sequence). This CDR3 is 14 amino acids long. Trimming removed 0 bases at V and 3 bases at J, with 10 bases between. The CDR3: CASSLGGEDYEQYF. CDR3 in DNA: TGTGCCAGCAGCTTGGGAGGGGAGGACTACGAGCAGTACTTC.

The chain recombines TRBV19 with TRBJ2-7; D not certain. V was clipped by 5 bases and J by 4 bases, with 18 bases between them. In germline, CDR1 is LNHDA, CDR2 SQIVND (reference sequence). This CDR3 comprises 15 residues. The CDR3: CASSPFRMGNYEQYF. In DNA form, the CDR3 reads TGTGCCAGTAGTCCTTTTCGTATGGGAAATTACGAGCAGTACTTC.

The chain is built from TRBV5-1 and TRBJ2-7; 9 bases map to TRBD2. From germline, CDR1 is SGHRS and CDR2 YFSETQ. J was trimmed by 6 bases and V by 2 bases; bases with no gene match: 0. The CDR3 length is 12 residues. The CDR3: CASSFSGSEQYF. In nucleotides, the CDR3 is TGCGCCAGCAGCTTTAGCGGGAGCGAGCAGTACTTC.

V is TRBV4-2 and J is TRBJ2-1; 11 nucleotides align to TRBD2. Germline CDR1 reads LGHNA; CDR2 reads YNFKEQ. There are 15 residues in the CDR3. J lost 5 bases, V lost 4 bases, and 4 bases had no gene match. DNA of the CDR3: TGTGCCAGCAGCCTAGGACTAGCGGGCGACAATGAGCAGTTCTTC. Translating gives CASSLGLAGDNEQFF.

The rearrangement joins TRBV5-1 to TRBJ2-1, with a tentative D call TRBD2 (7 bases). Trimming cost V 0 bases and J 6 bases, with 13 bases left between them. Per germline, CDR1 SGHRS and CDR2 YFSETQ. The CDR3 sequence is 15 residues long. In DNA form, the CDR3 reads TGCGCCAGCAGCTTGGCCACAGGGAGGGGCAATGAGCAGTTCTTC. Translated, it gives CASSLATGRGNEQFF.

This clone was counted only a few times. The V gene is TRBV11-2, the J gene TRBJ2-7; no firm D call. Trimming took 1 base from V and 0 from J, leaving 4 bases between them. Germline V lookup: CDR1 SGHAT, CDR2 FQNNGV. The CDR3 extends over 13 amino acids. Written as DNA, the CDR3 is TGTGCCAGCAGCTTAGTGGCCTCCTACGAGCAGTACTTC. Its protein is CASSLVASYEQYF.

This clone was counted between two and nine times. The V call is TRBV5-5, the J call TRBJ2-2, with 8 bases fitting TRBD1. V was pared by 4 bases and J by 10 bases, with 9 bases of the junction left unmatched. This CDR3 comprises 14 residues. Germline V CDR1 and CDR2: SGHKS, YYEKEE (reference sequence). This CDR3 reads CASSPAAGGEELFF. CDR3 in DNA: TGTGCCAGCAGCCCCGCGGCAGGGGGCGAGGAGCTGTTTTTT.

This clone appeared once. The chain has TRBV21-1 and TRBJ2-7; the D call of TRBD1 is as the table states it, not checked on the DNA. TRBV21-1 constitutes a pseudogene. This CDR3 contains 16 residues. CDR3 protein: CASLWLLGPLFYEQYF. CDR3 sequence (DNA): TGTGCCAGCTTATGGCTTTTGGGCCCCCTTTTCTACGAGCAGTACTTC.

This clone was observed a single time. This chain joins TRBV18 and TRBJ2-2; D might be TRBD1 (6 bases). The CDR3 is 16 amino acids. Germline CDR1 KGHSH, CDR2 LQKENI. V lost 2 bases and J 4 bases, leaving 14 bases between the germline ends. In nucleotides, the CDR3 is TGTGCCAGCTCACCAAACCCCCGGACAGTCACCGGGGAGCTGTTTTTT. Its translation: CASSPNPRTVTGELFF.

This chain joins TRBV6-5 and TRBJ2-7, with 10 positions matching TRBD1. V was pared by 4 bases and J by 3 bases, with 6 bases of the junction left unmatched. The germline V gene encodes CDR1 MNHEY and CDR2 SVGAGI. The CDR3 totals 15 residues. The CDR3 region is CASSSAGTGDYEQYF. The CDR3 DNA is TGTGCCAGCAGTTCTGCCGGGACAGGGGACTACGAGCAGTACTTC.